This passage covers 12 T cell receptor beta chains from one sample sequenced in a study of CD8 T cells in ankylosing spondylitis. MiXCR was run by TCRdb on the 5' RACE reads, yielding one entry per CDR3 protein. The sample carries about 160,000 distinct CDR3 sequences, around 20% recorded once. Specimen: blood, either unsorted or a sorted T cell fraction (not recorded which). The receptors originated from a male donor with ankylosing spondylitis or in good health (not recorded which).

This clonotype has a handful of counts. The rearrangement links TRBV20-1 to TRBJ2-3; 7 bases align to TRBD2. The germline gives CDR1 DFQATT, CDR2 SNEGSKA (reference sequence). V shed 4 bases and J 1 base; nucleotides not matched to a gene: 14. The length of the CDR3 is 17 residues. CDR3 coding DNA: TGCAGTGCTATGGATGCGGGAGTTGTCTACGGCACAGATACGCAGTATTTT. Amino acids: CSAMDAGVVYGTDTQYF.

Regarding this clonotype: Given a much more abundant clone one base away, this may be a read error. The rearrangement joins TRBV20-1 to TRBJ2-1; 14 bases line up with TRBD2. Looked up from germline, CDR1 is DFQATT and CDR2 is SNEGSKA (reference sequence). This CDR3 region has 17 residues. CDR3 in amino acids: CRARDSGTSGSLDEQFF. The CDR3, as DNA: TGCCGTGCTAGAGATTCCGGGACTAGCGGGAGTCTTGATGAGCAGTTCTTC.

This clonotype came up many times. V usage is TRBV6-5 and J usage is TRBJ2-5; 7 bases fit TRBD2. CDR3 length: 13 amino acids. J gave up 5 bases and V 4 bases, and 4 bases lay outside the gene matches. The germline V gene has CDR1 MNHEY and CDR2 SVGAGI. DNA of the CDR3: TGTGCCAGCAGTTTAGCGGGTTCGGAGACCCAGTACTTC. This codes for CASSLAGSETQYF.

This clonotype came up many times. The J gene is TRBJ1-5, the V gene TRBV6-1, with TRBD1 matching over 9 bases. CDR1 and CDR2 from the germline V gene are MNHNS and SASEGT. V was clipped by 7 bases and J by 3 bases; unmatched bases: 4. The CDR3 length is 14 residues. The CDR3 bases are TGTGCCAGCACCTGGGACAGGGTCAATCAGCCCCAGCATTTT. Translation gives CASTWDRVNQPQHF.

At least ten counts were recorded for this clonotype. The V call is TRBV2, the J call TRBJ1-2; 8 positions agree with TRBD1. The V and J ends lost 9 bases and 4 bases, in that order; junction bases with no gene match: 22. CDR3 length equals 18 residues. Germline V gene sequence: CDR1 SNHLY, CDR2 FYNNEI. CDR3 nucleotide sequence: TGTGCCAGTACCCCTTCTTCATCTTACAGGGGGGTTAGCTATGGCTACACCTTC. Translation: CASTPSSSYRGVSYGYTF.

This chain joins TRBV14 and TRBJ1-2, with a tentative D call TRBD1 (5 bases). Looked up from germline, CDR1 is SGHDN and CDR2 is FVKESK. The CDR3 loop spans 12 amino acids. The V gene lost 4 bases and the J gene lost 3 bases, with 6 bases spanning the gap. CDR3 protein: CASSPGYYGYTF. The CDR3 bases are TGTGCCAGCAGCCCAGGGTACTATGGCTACACCTTC.

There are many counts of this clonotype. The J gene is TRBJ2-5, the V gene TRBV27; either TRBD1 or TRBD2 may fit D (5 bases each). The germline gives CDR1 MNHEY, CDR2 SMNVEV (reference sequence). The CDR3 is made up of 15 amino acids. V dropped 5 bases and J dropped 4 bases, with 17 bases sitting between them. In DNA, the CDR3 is TGTGCCAGCAGTGAACGGGACCAACGGGGAGAGACCCAGTACTTC. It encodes CASSERDQRGETQYF.

CDR3 in amino acids: CASSLGTGFDEQFF. The CDR3 DNA sequence: TGTGCCAGCAGCTTAGGGACAGGCTTCGATGAGCAGTTCTTC. This rearrangement joins TRBV7-9 to TRBJ2-1; 7 nucleotides agree with TRBD1. The CDR3 contains 14 residues. Germline V lookup: CDR1 SEHNR, CDR2 FQNEAQ (reference sequence). The trim removed 1 base at V and 8 bases at J, leaving 5 bases unmatched. Together with reference TRBV7-9 and TRBJ2-1, the CDR3 gives the full variable domain: DTGVSQNPRHKITKRGQNVTFRCDPISEHNRLYWYRQTLGQGPEFLTYFQNEAQLEKSRLLSDRFSAERPKGSFSTLEIQRTEQGDSAMYLCASSLGTGFDEQFFGPGTRLTVL.

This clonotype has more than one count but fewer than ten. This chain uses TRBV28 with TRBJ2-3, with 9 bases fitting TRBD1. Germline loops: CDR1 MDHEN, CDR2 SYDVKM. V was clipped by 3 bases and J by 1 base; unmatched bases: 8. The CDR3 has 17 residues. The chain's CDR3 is CASSLGQGRLGTDTQYF. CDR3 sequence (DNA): TGTGCCAGCAGTTTGGGACAGGGAAGACTCGGCACAGATACGCAGTATTTT.

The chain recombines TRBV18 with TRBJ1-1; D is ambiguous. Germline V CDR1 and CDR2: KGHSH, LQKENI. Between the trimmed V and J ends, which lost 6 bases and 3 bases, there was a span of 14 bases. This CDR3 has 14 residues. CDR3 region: CASSPRTPDTEAFF. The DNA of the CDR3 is TGTGCCAGCTCCCCTAGGACCCCGGACACTGAAGCTTTCTTT.

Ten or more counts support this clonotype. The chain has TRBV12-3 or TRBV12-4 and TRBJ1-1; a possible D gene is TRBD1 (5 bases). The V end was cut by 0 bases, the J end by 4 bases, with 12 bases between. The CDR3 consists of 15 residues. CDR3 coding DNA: TGTGCCAGCAGTTTAGCGGCGCAGGGAGTCACTGAAGCTTTCTTT. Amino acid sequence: CASSLAAQGVTEAFF.

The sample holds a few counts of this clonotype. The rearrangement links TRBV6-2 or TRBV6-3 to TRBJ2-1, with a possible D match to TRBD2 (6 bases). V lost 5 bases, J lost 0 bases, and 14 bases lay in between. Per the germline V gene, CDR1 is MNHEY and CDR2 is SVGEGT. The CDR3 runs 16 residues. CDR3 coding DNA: TGTGCCAGCAGTGGCCCCGGACTAAGCTCCTACAATGAGCAGTTCTTC. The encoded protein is CASSGPGLSSYNEQFF.